The 27 T cell receptor beta chains below come from one sample, sequenced in a study of shared clonotypes between healthy human individuals. Some clones are missing from TCRdb's copy, which holds only in-frame ones; the method was immunoSEQ multiplex PCR. The sample carries under 1 million clones, 92% recorded once. CD45RO-negative, CCR7-positively selected cells formed the naive CD8 fraction, excluding terminally differentiated effector memory CD45RA+ cells. The sequenced sample consisted of naive CD8+ T cells sorted from blood. The receptor set was obtained from a man aged 25 to 45 in good health.

The chain is built from TRBV28 and TRBJ1-4, with D possibly being TRBD1 (6 bases). With 6 bases removed from V and 6 bases from J, the gap between germline ends came to 17 bases. Looked up from germline, CDR1 is MDHEN and CDR2 is SYDVKM. This CDR3 is 15 amino acids long. The CDR3 loop reads CASRRGPREDEKLFF. The DNA for the CDR3 is TGTGCCAGCAGGCGGGGGCCCCGGGAGGATGAAAAACTGTTTTTT.

The chain has TRBV5-1 and TRBJ2-1; 8 nucleotides align to TRBD2. Germline assignment: CDR1 SGHRS and CDR2 YFSETQ. The CDR3 runs to 15 residues. J gave up 4 bases and V 4 bases, and 7 bases lay outside the gene matches. The CDR3 DNA sequence: TGCGCCAGCAGCCCCGGGGTAGCGGGATACAATGAGCAGTTCTTC. This sequence encodes CASSPGVAGYNEQFF.

To note about this clone: Other DNA sequences in the sample encode the same CDR3. V and J are TRBV27 and TRBJ2-7; D is unclear. The V end lost 2 bases, the J end lost 2 bases, and 7 bases lay between the germline ends. This CDR3 contains 13 residues. From germline, CDR1 is MNHEY and CDR2 SMNVEV (reference sequence). CDR3 bases: TGTGCCAGCAGTTTAAATAGAGCCTACGAGCAGTACTTC. Amino acids: CASSLNRAYEQYF.

The chain uses TRBV15 and TRBJ2-2; D is undetermined. The CDR3 is 15 residues long. V lost 0 bases to trimming and J lost 2 bases, with 7 bases between them. CDR1 and CDR2 (germline): LNHNV, YYDKDF (reference sequence). CDR3: CATSREGPNTGELFF. The DNA for the CDR3 is TGTGCCACCAGCAGAGAAGGCCCCAACACCGGGGAGCTGTTTTTT.

The V and J genes are TRBV28 and TRBJ1-4, with D possibly being TRBD1 (5 bases). The CDR3 has 15 residues. Per the germline V gene, CDR1 is MDHEN and CDR2 is SYDVKM. Between the trimmed V and J ends, which lost 3 bases and 6 bases, there was a span of 14 bases. The CDR3 region has the DNA TGTGCCAGCAGTTTTATCCCAGGGATGGATGAAAAACTGTTTTTT. Residues: CASSFIPGMDEKLFF. The variable domain in full, completed from reference TRBV28 and TRBJ1-4, reads DVKVTQSSRYLVKRTGEKVFLECVQDMDHENMFWYRQDPGLGLRLIYFSYDVKMKEKGDIPEGYSVSREKKERFSLILESASTNQTSMYLCASSFIPGMDEKLFFGSGTQLSVL.

This chain joins TRBV27 and TRBJ2-7; TRBD1 aligns across 9 bases. CDR1 and CDR2 (germline): MNHEY, SMNVEV (reference sequence). Trimming cost V 5 bases and J 8 bases; bases outside gene matches: 13. The CDR3 consists of 15 residues. CDR3 protein: CASSRVTGGAGKQYF. DNA for the CDR3: TGTGCCAGCAGTAGGGTAACAGGGGGCGCCGGCAAGCAGTACTTC.

The genes are TRBV7-2 and TRBJ2-7; 8 bases align to TRBD1. This CDR3 is built from 14 residues. The germline CDR1 and CDR2 sequences are SGHTA and FQGNSA. V shed 5 bases and J 2 bases; nucleotides not matched to a gene: 5. As DNA, the CDR3 is TGTGCCAGCAGCCCCAGGGGGCTCACCTACGAGCAGTACTTC. It encodes CASSPRGLTYEQYF.

The chain employs TRBV5-4 and TRBJ2-7, with 7 bases that match TRBD1. CDR1 and CDR2 from the germline V gene are SGHNT and YYREEE (reference sequence). V shed 4 bases, J shed 3 bases, and the junction held 4 bases outside the gene matches. The CDR3 sequence is 13 residues long. The CDR3 sequence is CASSIGTDYEQYF. The CDR3 bases are TGTGCCAGCAGCATAGGGACAGACTACGAGCAGTACTTC.

This chain links TRBV27 with TRBJ2-2; no clear D gene. V lost 5 bases and J 8 bases, leaving 9 bases between the germline ends. The CDR3 runs to 12 residues. Germline CDR1 MNHEY, CDR2 SMNVEV (reference sequence). CDR3 coding DNA: TGTGCCAGCAGTGGGCCGTGGGGGGAGCTGTTTTTT. Encoded protein: CASSGPWGELFF.

V usage is TRBV10-3 and J usage is TRBJ2-5, with a weak D call TRBD2 (5 bases). Germline lookup yields CDR1 ENHRY and CDR2 SYGVKD. This CDR3 is 15 amino acids long. The germline V and J ends were trimmed by 2 bases and 2 bases, with 12 bases remaining between them. CDR3: CAISERLTAQETQYF. The CDR3 coding sequence is TGTGCCATCAGTGAGCGACTAACAGCACAAGAGACCCAGTACTTC.

The chain couples TRBV7-8 to TRBJ2-7; maybe TRBD2 (6 bases). The V gene lost 1 base and the J gene lost 0 bases, with 13 bases spanning the gap. This CDR3 contains 16 residues. The germline V gene encodes CDR1 SGHVS and CDR2 FQNEAQ. The CDR3 here is CASSLEAGLSSYEQYF. CDR3 DNA sequence: TGTGCCAGCAGCTTAGAGGCGGGACTCAGCTCCTACGAGCAGTACTTC. Full variable domain (missing parts from reference TRBV7-8 and TRBJ2-7): GAGVSQSPRYKVAKRGQDVALRCDPISGHVSLFWYQQALGQGPEFLTYFQNEAQLDKSGLPSDRFFAERPEGSVSTLKIQRTQQEDSAVYLCASSLEAGLSSYEQYFGPGTRLTVT.

The chain links TRBV13 to TRBJ2-7; 14 bases fit TRBD2. J gave up 12 bases and V 5 bases, and 12 bases lay outside the gene matches. Per the germline V gene, CDR1 is PRHDT and CDR2 is FYEKMQ (reference sequence). The CDR3 loop spans 15 amino acids. The DNA of the CDR3 is TGTGCCAGCAGCACCGGGACTAGCGGGAGAGTGGTACTGTACTTC. Translated: CASSTGTSGRVVLYF.

Of note for this clone: An end of the junction does not agree with germline; a read error may underlie this. The chain joins TRBV7-7 to TRBJ2-5; 12 nucleotides align to TRBD2. The CDR3 runs to 16 residues. CDR1 and CDR2 (germline): SSHAT, FNYEAQ (reference sequence). In DNA, the CDR3 is TGTGCTAGCAGCTCCATGACTAGCGGGAGCCAAGAGACCCAGTACTTC. It is translated as CASSSMTSGSQETQYF.

This chain joins TRBV18 and TRBJ2-2; TRBD2 matches at 11 bases. The length of the CDR3 is 14 residues. In germline, CDR1 is KGHSH, CDR2 LQKENI. V lost 4 bases to trimming and J lost 6 bases; unmatched junction nucleotides: 1. CDR3 DNA: TGTGCCAGCTCACGGGGACTAGCGGCCGGGGAGCTGTTTTTT. Protein product: CASSRGLAAGELFF. Full variable domain (outside the CDR3, taken from reference TRBV18 and TRBJ2-2): NAGVMQNPRHLVRRRGQEARLRCSPMKGHSHVYWYRQLPEEGLKFMVYLQKENIIDESGMPKERFSAEFPKEGPSILRIQQVVRGDSAAYFCASSRGLAAGELFFGEGSRLTVL.

The chain uses TRBV7-9 and TRBJ2-4, with D perhaps matching TRBD2 (5 bases). Germline V gives CDR1 SEHNR, CDR2 FQNEAQ (reference sequence). This CDR3 spans 16 amino acids. V was clipped by 5 bases and J by 7 bases, with 21 bases between them. The CDR3 protein is CASSPGIRGVRNIQYF. As DNA, the CDR3 is TGTGCCAGCAGCCCCGGGATCCGTGGGGTGCGGAACATTCAGTACTTC. Looking up the rest from reference TRBV7-9 and TRBJ2-4 gives the full variable domain: DTGVSQNPRHKITKRGQNVTFRCDPISEHNRLYWYRQTLGQGPEFLTYFQNEAQLEKSRLLSDRFSAERPKGSFSTLEIQRTEQGDSAMYLCASSPGIRGVRNIQYFGAGTRLSVL.

The V gene is TRBV6-1, the J gene TRBJ1-3, with TRBD1 matching over 7 bases. The length of the CDR3 is 15 residues. V was clipped by 7 bases and J by 1 base; unmatched bases: 7. The germline gives CDR1 MNHNS, CDR2 SASEGT. The CDR3 bases are TGTGCCAGCACCGTAGACAGGGCGTCTGGAAACACCATATATTTT. It yields the protein CASTVDRASGNTIYF.

The gene calls are TRBV28 and TRBJ2-7; D gene uncertain. Germline CDR1 reads MDHEN; CDR2 reads SYDVKM. Trimming took off 6 bases at V and 0 bases at J, with 9 bases between the two ends. The CDR3 runs to 13 residues. The CDR3 DNA reads TGTGCCAGCAGCCCCGTTAGCTCCTACGAGCAGTACTTC. Protein sequence: CASSPVSSYEQYF.

This clone was counted a single time. The chain joins TRBV11-2 to TRBJ2-1; 10 nucleotides align to TRBD2. Germline-derived CDR1 and CDR2 are SGHAT and FQNNGV. V gave up 1 base and J gave up 2 bases; unmatched junction bases: 5. There are 17 residues in the CDR3. CDR3 coding DNA: TGTGCCAGCAGCTTAGTAGGTAGCGGGAGGCCCTACAATGAGCAGTTCTTC. Translating gives CASSLVGSGRPYNEQFF.

The V and J genes are TRBV28 and TRBJ2-7, with D tentatively TRBD2 (5 bases). Germline values: CDR1 MDHEN, CDR2 SYDVKM. The V and J ends lost 5 bases and 1 base respectively, with 18 bases between them. This CDR3 is 16 amino acids long. CDR3 region: CASSPRSLGRSYEQYF. CDR3 DNA: TGTGCCAGCAGTCCTCGATCACTAGGGCGGTCCTACGAGCAGTACTTC. The full variable domain, completed using reference TRBV28 and TRBJ2-7, is DVKVTQSSRYLVKRTGEKVFLECVQDMDHENMFWYRQDPGLGLRLIYFSYDVKMKEKGDIPEGYSVSREKKERFSLILESASTNQTSMYLCASSPRSLGRSYEQYFGPGTRLTVT.

The rearrangement links TRBV7-8 to TRBJ2-5; D possibly corresponds to TRBD1 (6 bases). Trimming cost V 5 bases and J 5 bases, with 18 bases left between them. This CDR3 contains 15 residues. The germline CDR1 and CDR2 sequences are SGHVS and FQNEAQ. The chain's CDR3 is CASSPGGTTHETQYF. For the CDR3, the DNA is TGTGCCAGCAGCCCGGGTGGGACAACCCATGAGACCCAGTACTTC.

The rearrangement uses TRBV13 and TRBJ2-2; TRBD1 might be the D (6 bases). CDR3 length: 16 residues. The V gene lost 1 base and the J gene lost 1 base, with 10 bases spanning the gap. Germline-derived CDR1 and CDR2 are PRHDT and FYEKMQ (reference sequence). The CDR3: CASSLERGQNTGELFF. CDR3 sequence (DNA): TGTGCCAGCAGCTTAGAGAGGGGACAGAACACCGGGGAGCTGTTTTTT. Looking up the rest from reference TRBV13 and TRBJ2-2 gives the full variable domain: AAGVIQSPRHLIKEKRETATLKCYPIPRHDTVYWYQQGPGQDPQFLISFYEKMQSDKGSIPDRFSAQQFSDYHSELNMSSLELGDSALYFCASSLERGQNTGELFFGEGSRLTVL.

The chain has TRBV5-5 and TRBJ1-2; no clear D gene. Germline values: CDR1 SGHKS, CDR2 YYEKEE (reference sequence). The CDR3 runs to 14 residues. V shed 6 bases and J shed 6 bases, with 18 bases lying between them. CDR3 in DNA: TGTGCCAGCAACCGACTCTCAAACGGAGATGGCTACACCTTC. This codes for CASNRLSNGDGYTF.

The DNA for the CDR3 is TGTGCCAGCTCCCCGACAGCGGGAGCCCCCACAGATACGCAGTATTTT. Translation gives CASSPTAGAPTDTQYF. The chain has TRBV7-6 and TRBJ2-3, with TRBD2 matching over 8 bases. The CDR3 has 16 residues. From germline, CDR1 is SGHVS and CDR2 FNYEAQ. V was clipped by 8 bases and J by 2 bases; unmatched bases: 12.

The chain combines TRBV9 with TRBJ1-4, with a possible D match to TRBD1 (6 bases). V was pared by 4 bases and J by 0 bases, with 19 bases between. CDR1 is SGDLS and CDR2 is YYNGEE in the germline V gene. The CDR3 extends over 18 amino acids. This CDR3 is CASSPQGIRGATNEKLFF. The CDR3 nucleotides read TGTGCCAGCAGCCCCCAGGGGATTCGGGGTGCAACTAATGAAAAACTGTTTTTT.

V and J are TRBV5-4 and TRBJ2-1; weak D call: TRBD2 (7 bases). Germline V CDR1 and CDR2: SGHNT, YYREEE (reference sequence). This CDR3 is built from 13 residues. V dropped 0 bases and J dropped 8 bases, with 9 bases sitting between them. The CDR3 loop is CASSLGGGDEQFF. The CDR3 coding sequence is TGTGCCAGCAGCTTGGGGGGGGGCGATGAGCAGTTCTTC.

This chain connects TRBV28 to TRBJ2-3; 8 bases are a match to TRBD2. The junction had 14 bases not matched to a gene; V was cut back by 7 bases and J by 5 bases. This CDR3 is built from 16 residues. CDR1 is MDHEN, CDR2 SYDVKM, per germline. CDR3 amino acids: CASKGSGSTFVDTQYF. The CDR3 bases are TGTGCCAGCAAAGGCAGCGGGAGTACCTTTGTAGATACGCAGTATTTT.

The rearrangement links TRBV28 to TRBJ1-5; D is ambiguous. Trimming took off 6 bases at V and 5 bases at J, with 11 bases between the two ends. Germline V gene lookup returns CDR1 MDHEN and CDR2 SYDVKM. CDR3 length: 13 amino acids. CDR3 region: CASSPATYQPQHF. CDR3 nucleotides: TGTGCCAGCAGCCCAGCTACTTATCAGCCCCAGCATTTT.